This T cell receptor beta chain was identified in a study of T cell repertoires in cytomegalovirus infection. Study overall: CMV epitopes in the study were HLA-C-restricted (recently identified) and HLA-B-restricted (well studied).

V lost 3 bases and J lost 4, with 10 bases in between. In germline, CDR1 is MNHEY, CDR2 SMNVEV (reference sequence). CDR3 length equals 14 residues. This clonotype was recorded a few times. What it binds is not known. TCRdb itself ran the reads through MiXCR, one entry per CDR3 protein. The sample has about 890,000 distinct CDR3 sequences, around 30% seen once; the top ten hold about 14%. Points from the study as a whole: In two of eight donors, the top clonotype was HLA-C-restricted CMV-specific. Cumulative public TCR beta family frequency identified carriers of CMV plus the relevant HLA.

The origin of this receptor is a human donor in good health (CMV status not recorded). Some clones in this sample may be carry-over from other donors' samples. The chain couples TRBV27 to TRBJ2-1, with D unclear. This specimen was cultured CD8+ T cells from PBMCs, taken from culture after CMV antigen stimulation. CDR3 loop: CASSFFPQYNEQFF. The CDR3 region has the DNA TGTGCCAGCAGTTTCTTTCCCCAGTACAATGAGCAGTTCTTC.